This TCR beta chain was found in a study of blood T cell repertoires in COVID-19. The assay was immunoSEQ multiplex PCR, and TCRdb's table has in-frame clones only and misses some. The sample records around 80,000 clones, more than 80% being singletons. This clone was detected only once. Trimming removed 4 bases from V and 1 base from J; junction bases left unmatched: 8. Germline-derived CDR1 and CDR2 are SGHDT and YYEEEE. The CDR3 has 17 amino acids. V and J are TRBV5-6 and TRBJ2-7; 13 bases are a match to TRBD2. The sequence derives from a woman aged 80 or over with active or convalescent COVID-19. The source material was peripheral blood. CDR3 region: CASSLTSGRASSYEQYF. Here the CDR3 DNA reads TGTGCCAGCAGCCTTACTAGCGGGAGGGCCTCATCCTACGAGCAGTACTTC. The full variable domain, completed using reference TRBV5-6 and TRBJ2-7, is DAGVTQSPTHLIKTRGQQVTLRCSPKSGHDTVSWYQQALGQGPQFIFQYYEEEERQRGNFPDRFSGHQFPNYSSELNVNALLLGDSALYLCASSLTSGRASSYEQYFGPGTRLTVT.